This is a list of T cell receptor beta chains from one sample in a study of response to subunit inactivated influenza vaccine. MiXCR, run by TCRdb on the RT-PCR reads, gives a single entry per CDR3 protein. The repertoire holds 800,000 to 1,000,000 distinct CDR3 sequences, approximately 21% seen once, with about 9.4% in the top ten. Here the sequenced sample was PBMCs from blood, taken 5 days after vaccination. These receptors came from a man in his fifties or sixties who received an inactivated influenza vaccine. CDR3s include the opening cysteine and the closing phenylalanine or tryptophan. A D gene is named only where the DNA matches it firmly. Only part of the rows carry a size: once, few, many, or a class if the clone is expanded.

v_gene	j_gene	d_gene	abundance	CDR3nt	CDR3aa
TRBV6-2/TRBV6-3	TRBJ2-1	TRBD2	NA	TGTGCCAGCAGTTACCCAGCGGGAGTCAATTTCTTC	CASSYPAGVNFF
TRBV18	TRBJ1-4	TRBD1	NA	TGTGCCAGCTCACAAGGACAGGGTCAAGAAAAACTGTTTTTT	CASSQGQGQEKLFF
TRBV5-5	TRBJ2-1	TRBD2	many	TGTGCCAGCAGTCTACGGGAGGGTGAGCAGTTCTTC	CASSLREGEQFF
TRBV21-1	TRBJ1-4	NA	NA	TGTGCCAGCAGCAAATGGGACAGGAGGGATGAAAAACTGTTTTTT	CASSKWDRRDEKLFF
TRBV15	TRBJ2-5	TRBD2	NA	TGTGCCACCAGCAGAGGGGGGGGACTCCAAGAGACCCAGTACTTC	CATSRGGGLQETQYF
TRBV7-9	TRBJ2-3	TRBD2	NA	TGTGCCAGCAGCTTAGTTGGCGGGAGGGCCGCAGCTACGCAGTATTTT	CASSLVGGRAAATQYF
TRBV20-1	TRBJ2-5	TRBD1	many	TGCAGCGCAGGACAGGGGGCTGGAGAGACCCAGTACTTC	CSAGQGAGETQYF
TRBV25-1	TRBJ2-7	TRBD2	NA	TGTGCCAGCAGCGCGTCGTTAGCGGGAGCGTACGAGCAGTACTTC	CASSASLAGAYEQYF
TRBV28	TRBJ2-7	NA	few	TGTGCCAGCAGTTCTGCAGAGTTTCGGAGCGGTTACGAGCAGTACTTC	CASSSAEFRSGYEQYF
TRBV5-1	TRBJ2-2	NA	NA	TGCGCCAGCATTAGCCAGGCGACAGGCGGGGAGCTGTTTTTT	CASISQATGGELFF
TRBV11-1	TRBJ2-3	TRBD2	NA	TGTACCAGCAGCTTACCTAGGACTAGCGGGCGCTACACAGATACGCAGTATTTT	CTSSLPRTSGRYTDTQYF
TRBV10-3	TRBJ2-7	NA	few	TGTGCCATCAGGGACGGGGAGGCAGGGGACGAGCAGTACTTC	CAIRDGEAGDEQYF
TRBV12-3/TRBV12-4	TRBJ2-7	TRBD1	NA	TGTGCCAGCAGTCCCTGGACAGGTGATTACGAGCAGTACTTC	CASSPWTGDYEQYF
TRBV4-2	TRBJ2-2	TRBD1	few	TGTGCCAGCAGCCAAAGTCCCGGGACAGGGACCGGGGAGCTGTTTTTT	CASSQSPGTGTGELFF
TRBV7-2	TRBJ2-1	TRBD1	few	TGTGCCAGCAGCTCCCAGAGGACAGGGGGTCTAGAGCAGTTCTTC	CASSSQRTGGLEQFF
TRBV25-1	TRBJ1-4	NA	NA	TGTGCCAGCAGTGCCGGGACGGCAGAAAAACTGTTTTTT	CASSAGTAEKLFF
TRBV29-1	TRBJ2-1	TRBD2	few	TGCAGCGTGGTTACCGGGACTAGCGGGAATACGGAGCAGTTCTTC	CSVVTGTSGNTEQFF
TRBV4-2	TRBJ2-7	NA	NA	TGTGCCAGCAGCCAAGATCGCCCGGGGGTGGACGAGCAGTACTTC	CASSQDRPGVDEQYF
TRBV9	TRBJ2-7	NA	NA	TGTGCCAGCAGCGTAGGACAGAAGCCCTCCTACGAGCAGTACTTC	CASSVGQKPSYEQYF
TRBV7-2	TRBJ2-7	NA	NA	TGTGCCAGCAGCTCGGACTTCCGGTACGAGCAGTACTTC	CASSSDFRYEQYF
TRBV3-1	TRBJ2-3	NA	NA	TGTGCCAGCAGCCGCGGACACGTCACAGATACGCAGTATTTT	CASSRGHVTDTQYF
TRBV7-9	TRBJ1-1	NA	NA	TGTGCCAGCAACGCACAATCAGGGAACACTGAAGCTTTCTTT	CASNAQSGNTEAFF
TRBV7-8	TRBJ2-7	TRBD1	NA	TGTGCCAGCAGCGCTATGGGACAGGGCGACTACGAGCAGTACTTC	CASSAMGQGDYEQYF
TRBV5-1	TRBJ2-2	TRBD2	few	TGCGCCAGCAGCCCTGGACCCGGGACTAGCTTCACCGGGGAGCTGTTTTTT	CASSPGPGTSFTGELFF
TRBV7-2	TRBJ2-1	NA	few	TGTGCCAGCAGCTTAGAACAGGACAGCAATGAGCAGTTCTTC	CASSLEQDSNEQFF
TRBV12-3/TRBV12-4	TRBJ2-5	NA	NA	TGTGCCAGCAGACAGACGCAAGAGACCCAGTACTTC	CASRQTQETQYF
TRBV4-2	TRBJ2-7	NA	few	TGTGCCAGCAGCCAAGACCGTACCGAGCAGTACTTC	CASSQDRTEQYF
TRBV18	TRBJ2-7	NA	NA	TGTGCCAGCTCGGAACAGTCCCCGGTCGAGCAGTACTTC	CASSEQSPVEQYF
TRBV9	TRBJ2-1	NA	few	TGTGCCAGCAGCGTAGCACTGGGAGGCTACAATGAGCAGTTCTTC	CASSVALGGYNEQFF
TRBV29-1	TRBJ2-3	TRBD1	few	TGCAGCGTCGGGCCCGGGACAGGAACAGATACGCAGTATTTT	CSVGPGTGTDTQYF
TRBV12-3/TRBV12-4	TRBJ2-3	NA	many	TGTGCCAGCAGTTTTGGGCGGGTCGGCACAGATACGCAGTATTTT	CASSFGRVGTDTQYF
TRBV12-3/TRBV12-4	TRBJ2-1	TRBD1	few	TGTGCCAGCAGAAATTGGACAGGGGGTCAAGGTGAGCAGTTCTTC	CASRNWTGGQGEQFF
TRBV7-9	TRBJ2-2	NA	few	TGTGCCACCATACGGCGCGGAGTAAACACCGGGGAGCTGTTTTTT	CATIRRGVNTGELFF
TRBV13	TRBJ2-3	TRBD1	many	TGTGCCAGCAGCAAAAGACAGGGTGCAGATACGCAGTATTTT	CASSKRQGADTQYF
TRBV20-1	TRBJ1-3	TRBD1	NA	TGCAGTGCTACGACAGGGTCCTCTGGAAACACCATATATTTT	CSATTGSSGNTIYF
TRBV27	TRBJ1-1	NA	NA	TGTGCCAGCATGGGGATAGGAGGGGCGAACACTGAAGCTTTCTTT	CASMGIGGANTEAFF
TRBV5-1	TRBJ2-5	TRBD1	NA	TGCGCCAGCAGCGGGGACAGGGGTGGGGAGACCCAGTACTTC	CASSGDRGGETQYF
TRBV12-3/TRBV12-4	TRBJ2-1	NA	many	TGTGCCAGCAGTATTTTTGGGACCCGCTCCTACAATGAGCAGTTCTTC	CASSIFGTRSYNEQFF
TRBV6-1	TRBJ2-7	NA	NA	TGTGCCAGCAAAACAGGGATTTCGAGGTCCTACGAGCAGTACTTC	CASKTGISRSYEQYF
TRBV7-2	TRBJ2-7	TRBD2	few	TGTGCCAGCAGCTCACCAACTAGCGGGGGAATGCAGTACTTC	CASSSPTSGGMQYF
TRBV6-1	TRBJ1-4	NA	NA	TGTGCCAGCAGCCGCCAGGCAACTAATGAAAAACTGTTTTTT	CASSRQATNEKLFF
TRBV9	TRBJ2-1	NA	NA	TGTGCCAGCAGCCCCGCCGGAACTTATGGGGCTCACGAGCAGTTCTTC	CASSPAGTYGAHEQFF
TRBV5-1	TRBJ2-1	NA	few	TGCGCCAGCAGCTTGGCCGGAACGGGATTTGGCAATGAGCAGTTCTTC	CASSLAGTGFGNEQFF
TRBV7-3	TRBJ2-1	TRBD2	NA	TGTGCCAGCGGGGACGGGACTAACAATGAGCAGTTCTTC	CASGDGTNNEQFF
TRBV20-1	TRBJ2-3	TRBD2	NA	TGCAGTGCTAATAGCGGGGGGGCCGTCGATAGCACAGATACGCAGTATTTT	CSANSGGAVDSTDTQYF
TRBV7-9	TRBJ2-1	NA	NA	TGTGCCAGCAGCTTTTTATCCGGGGGCAATGCTTACAATGAGCAGTTCTTC	CASSFLSGGNAYNEQFF
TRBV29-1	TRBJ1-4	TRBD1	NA	TGCAGCGTTGAAGATCGTGGGACAGAGAATGAAAAACTGTTTTTT	CSVEDRGTENEKLFF
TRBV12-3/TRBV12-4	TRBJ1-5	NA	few	TGTGCCAGCAGTTCGGGGGGTCTAAATCGCAATCAGCCCCAGCATTTT	CASSSGGLNRNQPQHF
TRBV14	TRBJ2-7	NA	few	TGTGCCAGCAGCCAAGCGACAGGGAGGTCCTACGAGCAGTACTTC	CASSQATGRSYEQYF
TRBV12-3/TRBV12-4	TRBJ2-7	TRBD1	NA	TGTGCCAGCACTGGGACAGGGGAGTACGAGCAGTACTTC	CASTGTGEYEQYF
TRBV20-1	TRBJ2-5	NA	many	TGCAGTGCTAGGGGCAGGCAAGAGACCCAGTACTTC	CSARGRQETQYF
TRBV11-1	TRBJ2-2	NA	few	TGTGCCAGCAGCTCAAGACTGGGTCTGAAGGCCGGGGAGCTGTTTTTT	CASSSRLGLKAGELFF
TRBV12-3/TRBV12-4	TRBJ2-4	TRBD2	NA	TGTGCCAGCAGTCCGCCCCGCTACTTAGCGGGGTCGAACATTCAGTACTTC	CASSPPRYLAGSNIQYF
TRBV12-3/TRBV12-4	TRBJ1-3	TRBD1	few	TGTGCCAGCACCCCGGTGGCGGGACAGAGCTCTGGAAACACCATATATTTT	CASTPVAGQSSGNTIYF
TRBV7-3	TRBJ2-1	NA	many	TGTGCCAGCAGCAGGGAAATCAGGGGTACCTACAATGAGCAGTTCTTC	CASSREIRGTYNEQFF
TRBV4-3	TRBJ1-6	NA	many	TGCGCCAGCAGCCCCCACTTATGGTCACCCCTCCACTTT	CASSPHLWSPLHF
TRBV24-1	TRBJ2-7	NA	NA	TGTGCCACCAGTGGCGGCGCCTGGGCACACGAGCAGTACTTC	CATSGGAWAHEQYF
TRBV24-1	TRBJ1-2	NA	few	TGTGCCACCAGTGATACAGCTGGCTACACCTTC	CATSDTAGYTF